The clone carrying this T cell receptor (beta chain) occurred a few times. This entry comes from a study of T cell responses to AZD1222 COVID-19 vaccine. Assay: immunoSEQ multiplex PCR; the TCRdb copy retains only in-frame clones and omits some. This sample yields about 63,000 clones, of which 85% are seen a single time; roughly 19% belongs to the top ten. The source was peripheral blood, collected on day 0 of AZD1222 vaccination. This TCR was sampled from an adult in good health.

CDR3 region: CARQGQPQHF. As DNA, the CDR3 is TGCGCCAGACAGGGTCAGCCCCAGCATTTT. This sequence joins TRBV5-1 and TRBJ1-5, with a tentative D call TRBD1 (6 bases). Germline V lookup: CDR1 SGHRS, CDR2 YFSETQ. CDR3 size: 10 residues. The V end lost 8 bases, the J end lost 6 bases, and 6 bases lay between the germline ends.